Below, 27 T cell receptor beta chains from the same sample are listed, as sequenced in a study of T cell repertoires in cytomegalovirus infection. From the reads, TCRdb called clonotypes with MiXCR, one entry per CDR3 protein. The table includes hundreds of thousands of distinct CDR3 sequences, less than 20% detected once. What was sequenced was PBMCs. Receptors originate from a human donor in good health (CMV status not recorded). Some clones in this sample may be carry-over from other donors' samples.

This clonotype was seen more than once but under ten times. The J gene is TRBJ1-2, the V gene TRBV5-6; 9 bases agree with TRBD1. The CDR3 extends over 15 amino acids. Per the germline V gene, CDR1 is SGHDT and CDR2 is YYEEEE. V lost 3 bases, J lost 1 base, and 4 bases stayed unmatched. In nucleotides, the CDR3 is TGTGCCAGCAGCTCCAGGGACAGGGATAACTATGGCTACACCTTC. Amino acids: CASSSRDRDNYGYTF.

This clonotype has more than one count but fewer than ten. The rearrangement links TRBV24-1 to TRBJ2-3; 10 nucleotides agree with TRBD2. Germline values: CDR1 KGHDR, CDR2 SFDVKD. This CDR3 contains 15 residues. Trimming cost V 6 bases and J 3 bases; bases outside gene matches: 5. The CDR3 DNA is TGTGCCACCAGTTCAACTAGCGGGACGACAGATACGCAGTATTTT. Translation gives CATSSTSGTTDTQYF.

The sample holds many counts of this clonotype. The rearrangement joins TRBV7-2 to TRBJ1-1, with TRBD1 matching over 8 bases. Germline CDR1 is SGHTA and CDR2 is FQGNSA. Trimming removed 1 base from V and 10 bases from J; junction bases left unmatched: 11. CDR3 length: 15 residues. The CDR3 spells CASSLVGQGAFGAFF. In DNA, the CDR3 is TGTGCCAGCAGCTTAGTCGGGCAGGGGGCTTTCGGAGCTTTCTTT.

This clonotype was seen repeatedly, ten times or more. This chain links TRBV7-2 with TRBJ2-7, with no clear D. The V end was cut by 4 bases, the J end by 0 bases, with 4 bases between. The CDR3 covers 12 residues. CDR1 is SGHTA, CDR2 FQGNSA, per germline. Written as DNA, the CDR3 is TGTGCCAGCAGCTCCAGCTCCTACGAGCAGTACTTC. This gives the protein CASSSSSYEQYF.

This clonotype has more than one count but fewer than ten. V and J are TRBV2 and TRBJ1-5, with 10 bases that match TRBD1. The CDR3 contains 16 residues. CDR1 is SNHLY and CDR2 is FYNNEI in the germline V gene. Trimming removed 4 bases from V and 0 bases from J; junction bases left unmatched: 3. The CDR3 loop is CASSVDRGHSNQPQHF. The CDR3 nucleotides read TGTGCCAGCAGTGTCGACAGGGGGCATAGCAATCAGCCCCAGCATTTT.

This clonotype was recorded at least ten times. The chain has TRBV7-7 and TRBJ2-3; the D gene is possibly TRBD1 (5 bases). The CDR3 has 14 residues. Trimming took off 3 bases at V and 4 bases at J, with 11 bases between the two ends. Germline-derived CDR1 and CDR2 are SSHAT and FNYEAQ (reference sequence). CDR3 protein: CASSLGPSADTQYF. The CDR3 DNA follows: TGTGCCAGCAGCTTGGGGCCATCGGCAGATACGCAGTATTTT.

This sequence joins TRBV12-3 or TRBV12-4 and TRBJ2-1; a weak D match, TRBD1 (5 bases). CDR3 length: 13 amino acids. V was clipped by 3 bases and J by 7 bases, with 10 bases between them. For the CDR3, the DNA is TGTGCCAGCAGTTTTTCGGACAAGAATGAGCAGTTCTTC. This codes for CASSFSDKNEQFF.

This clonotype was seen repeatedly, ten times or more. The rearrangement uses TRBV7-8 and TRBJ2-3; the D gene is possibly TRBD1 (7 bases). The germline V and J ends were trimmed by 4 bases and 3 bases, with 20 bases remaining between them. The CDR3 has 17 residues. Germline assignment: CDR1 SGHVS and CDR2 FQNEAQ. This CDR3 is CASSSSGGQPHTDTQYF. The DNA of the CDR3 is TGTGCCAGCAGCTCATCCGGGGGACAGCCTCATACAGATACGCAGTATTTT.

J is TRBJ2-3 and V is TRBV20-1; the match to TRBD2 covers 10 bases. The CDR3 contains 13 residues. The junction had 3 bases not matched to a gene; V was cut back by 7 bases and J by 2 bases. In germline, CDR1 is DFQATT, CDR2 SNEGSKA (reference sequence). CDR3 DNA: TGCAGTGTGGGGACTAGCGACACAGATACGCAGTATTTT. Its protein product is CSVGTSDTDTQYF.

The rearrangement uses TRBV12-3 or TRBV12-4 and TRBJ1-1; tentatively, D is TRBD1 (6 bases). The germline V and J ends were trimmed by 7 bases and 6 bases, with 21 bases remaining between them. CDR3 length: 15 amino acids. The CDR3 DNA follows: TGTGCCAGCACTATGTGGGGGCCCCAGGTGCCTGAAGCTTTCTTT. Encoded protein: CASTMWGPQVPEAFF.

This clonotype was counted between two and nine times. The gene calls are TRBV7-2 and TRBJ2-7; TRBD2 matches at 14 bases. Per the germline V gene, CDR1 is SGHTA and CDR2 is FQGNSA. V lost 5 bases and J lost 4; bases outside the gene matches: 7. The length of the CDR3 is 16 residues. For the CDR3, the DNA is TGTGCCAGCAGCGACCGACTAGCGGGAGGGCCATACGAGCAGTACTTC. Residues: CASSDRLAGGPYEQYF.

The rearrangement uses TRBV11-2 and TRBJ2-3; 11 bases are a match to TRBD1. With V trimmed by 5 bases and J by 5 bases, 3 bases remained unmatched. The CDR3 has 14 amino acids. Germline V gene lookup returns CDR1 SGHAT and CDR2 FQNNGV. CDR3 coding DNA: TGTGCCAGCAGCGTGGGACAGGGGGTAGATACGCAGTATTTT. Its protein product is CASSVGQGVDTQYF.

This clonotype has a count of ten or more. CDR3 DNA sequence: TGTGCCAGCAGCCCGCACGGGGGCCATAGCACAGATACGCAGTATTTT. As protein: CASSPHGGHSTDTQYF. This sequence joins TRBV7-8 and TRBJ2-3, with D perhaps assigned TRBD1 or TRBD2 (6 bases each). The CDR3 totals 16 residues. V was clipped by 5 bases and J by 0 bases, with 15 bases between them. Germline assignment: CDR1 SGHVS and CDR2 FQNEAQ. Based on the CDR3 plus reference TRBV7-8 and TRBJ2-3, the full variable domain is GAGVSQSPRYKVAKRGQDVALRCDPISGHVSLFWYQQALGQGPEFLTYFQNEAQLDKSGLPSDRFFAERPEGSVSTLKIQRTQQEDSAVYLCASSPHGGHSTDTQYFGPGTRLTVL.

This clonotype has ten or more counts. The chain joins TRBV11-2 to TRBJ2-1; no clear D. This CDR3 region has 11 residues. Trimming took 2 bases from V and 6 from J, leaving 2 bases between them. Germline lookup yields CDR1 SGHAT and CDR2 FQNNGV. This chain's CDR3 is CASSLRNEQFF. The DNA of the CDR3 is TGTGCCAGCAGCTTACGCAATGAGCAGTTCTTC.

This clonotype was found many times. The chain recombines TRBV7-2 with TRBJ2-1; unclear D gene. The CDR3 is 15 amino acids. Germline V gene data show CDR1 as SGHTA and CDR2 as FQGNSA. The V end lost 3 bases, the J end lost 2 bases, and 11 bases lay between the germline ends. The CDR3 region is CASSLPGAPYNEQFF. The CDR3 DNA reads as TGTGCCAGCAGCTTGCCGGGCGCTCCCTACAATGAGCAGTTCTTC.

The J gene is TRBJ1-1, the V gene TRBV27; 7 bases align to TRBD1. The junction had 8 bases not matched to a gene; V was cut back by 0 bases and J by 1 base. CDR1 is MNHEY and CDR2 is SMNVEV in the germline V gene (reference sequence). The CDR3 extends over 17 amino acids. The DNA of the CDR3 is TGTGCCAGCAGTTTATCGTATCCCCAGGGGGGGAACACTGAAGCTTTCTTT. It yields the protein CASSLSYPQGGNTEAFF.

V gene TRBV5-1 combines with J gene TRBJ2-7, with D maybe TRBD1 (8 bases). Trimming left V 0 bases short and J 3 bases short, with 16 bases between. The CDR3 loop spans 16 amino acids. Germline-derived CDR1 and CDR2 are SGHRS and YFSETQ. This CDR3 reads CASSLAHRGDYYEQYF. The CDR3 nucleotides read TGCGCCAGCAGCTTGGCCCACAGGGGGGACTACTACGAGCAGTACTTC.

The J gene is TRBJ2-1, the V gene TRBV12-3 or TRBV12-4, with D perhaps TRBD2 (5 bases). V was cut by 4 bases and J by 8 bases, with 18 bases left in between. The CDR3 totals 15 residues. The CDR3, as DNA: TGTGCCAGCAGTTGGGCGGGTTCAGTTCCGGATGAGCAGTTCTTC. Encoded protein: CASSWAGSVPDEQFF.

In its sample, this clonotype was seen a few times. The chain combines TRBV6-2 or TRBV6-3 with TRBJ2-3, with 12 positions matching TRBD2. V gave up 6 bases and J gave up 4 bases; unmatched junction bases: 17. CDR1 and CDR2 from the germline V gene are MNHEY and SVGEGT. The CDR3 has 19 amino acids. The chain's CDR3 is CASSRAGTSGFSGPDTQYF. CDR3 nucleotides: TGTGCCAGCAGCCGGGCCGGGACTAGCGGGTTCAGCGGCCCAGATACGCAGTATTTT.

Only a few counts were recorded for this clonotype. This chain joins TRBV6-1 and TRBJ2-1; D is uncertain. V was trimmed by 0 bases and J by 3 bases, leaving 6 bases between them. Per the germline V gene, CDR1 is MNHNS and CDR2 is SASEGT. The CDR3 covers 14 residues. The CDR3 coding sequence is TGTGCCAGCAGTGAAGCGGGCAGCTACAATGAGCAGTTCTTC. Translating it yields CASSEAGSYNEQFF.

This clonotype showed up many times. The V call is TRBV7-2, the J call TRBJ2-3; the D gene is possibly TRBD1 (5 bases). Germline V gene lookup returns CDR1 SGHTA and CDR2 FQGNSA. V gave up 5 bases and J gave up 5 bases, with 14 bases separating them. The CDR3 sequence is 14 residues long. DNA for the CDR3: TGTGCCAGCAGCCCCCCTTCCAGGGTAGATACGCAGTATTTT. Translation gives CASSPPSRVDTQYF.

This clonotype turned up a few times. CDR3: CASSPKERGSVDTQYF. The CDR3 DNA is TGTGCCAGCAGTCCAAAAGAGAGGGGGAGTGTAGATACGCAGTATTTT. The V gene is TRBV6-1, the J gene TRBJ2-3; TRBD1 might be the D (6 bases). The length of the CDR3 is 16 residues. The germline V gene has CDR1 MNHNS and CDR2 SASEGT. V lost 5 bases and J 5 bases, leaving 20 bases between the germline ends.

This clonotype was seen only a few times. The CDR3 DNA reads TGTGCCAGCAGCCCCCCCGGGGCGGTGGGGAAAAACATTCAGTACTTC. It is translated as CASSPPGAVGKNIQYF. The chain is built from TRBV28 and TRBJ2-4, with D perhaps matching TRBD1 or TRBD2 (5 bases each). The V end was cut by 6 bases, the J end by 4 bases, with 19 bases between. This CDR3 has 16 residues. Germline V lookup: CDR1 MDHEN, CDR2 SYDVKM.

The genes are TRBV6-2 or TRBV6-3 and TRBJ2-2; 10 nucleotides line up with TRBD2. V was clipped by 7 bases and J by 3 bases; unmatched bases: 8. Germline CDR1 MNHEY, CDR2 SVGEGT. CDR3 size: 16 residues. The CDR3 is CASTADSGRYTGELFF. In nucleotides, the CDR3 is TGTGCCAGCACTGCCGATAGCGGGAGGTACACCGGGGAGCTGTTTTTT.

This chain uses TRBV20-1 with TRBJ1-1; D might be TRBD1 (6 bases). With 3 bases removed from V and 1 base from J, the gap between germline ends came to 15 bases. This CDR3 region has 15 residues. Germline values: CDR1 DFQATT, CDR2 SNEGSKA (reference sequence). The CDR3 here is CSASTPGTKNTEAFF. Here the CDR3 DNA reads TGCAGTGCTAGCACCCCCGGGACAAAGAACACTGAAGCTTTCTTT.

The sample holds a few counts of this clonotype. This rearrangement joins TRBV11-2 to TRBJ2-1; TRBD2 matches at 16 bases. CDR1 and CDR2 (germline): SGHAT, FQNNGV. The CDR3 length is 17 residues. V was pared by 4 bases and J by 8 bases, with 8 bases of the junction left unmatched. DNA for the CDR3: TGTGCCAGCAGCTCCGAGGGACTAGCGGGAGGGTGGCATGAGCAGTTCTTC. It yields the protein CASSSEGLAGGWHEQFF.

This clonotype has a count of ten or more. The chain employs TRBV7-2 and TRBJ1-4; D uncertain. Trimming removed 5 bases from V and 0 bases from J, with 13 bases in between. This CDR3 spans 16 amino acids. The germline gives CDR1 SGHTA, CDR2 FQGNSA. CDR3 DNA sequence: TGTGCCAGCAGCCTGAGGCGCAGAACAACTAATGAAAAACTGTTTTTT. Its protein is CASSLRRRTTNEKLFF.